One T cell receptor beta chain is described in this entry. There were 200,000 CFSE-labeled responder cells plated together with 200,000 irradiated, violet-dye-labeled stimulator cells. CD4 and CD8 responders that proliferated in the reaction were FACS-sorted. Trimming removed 4 bases from V and 0 bases from J, with 6 bases in between. Germline values: CDR1 SNHLY, CDR2 FYNNEI. CDR3 length: 13 amino acids. This specimen comes from a study of graft-versus-host responses after intestinal transplantation. Study summary: Transplants given to recipients were multivisceral, liver-intestinal, or isolated intestinal. Study-wide results and limits: Patients who carried graft-donor T cell macrochimerism also had high graft-versus-host to host-versus-graft clonal ratios in their allografts. Some GvH clones appeared in ileal mucosa or blood before recipient bone marrow.

Clones were read by immunoSEQ multiplex PCR, and TCRdb kept only the in-frame ones, dropping some. The data hold fewer than 15,000 clones, with roughly a third observed a single time. The genes are TRBV2 and TRBJ1-2; perhaps TRBD1 as D (5 bases). The starting material was alloreactive CD8+ T cells from a mixed lymphocyte reaction culture, obtained before intestinal transplant. This sample's subset: CFSE-low proliferating T cells sorted from roughly 6-day pre-transplant mixed lymphocyte reaction (GvH or HvG direction). This TCR derives from a human patient who received an intestinal transplant. DNA of the CDR3: TGTGCCAGCAGTGGGGGGGCTAACTATGGCTACACCTTC. It yields the protein CASSGGANYGYTF.